A single sample is the source of the 28 T cell receptor beta chains below, sequenced in a study of T cell responses to AZD1222 COVID-19 vaccine (dated by TCRdb to the early 2020s). What the time point label conveys for this sample: baseline before first vaccination. Receptor amplification or capture employed the immunoSEQ multiplex PCR assay. The table comes from immuneACCESS by way of TCRdb, which keeps in-frame sequences with V and J called. Part of the clones is missing from these tables; in studies checked, under half for an unresolved V gene and the rest for unknown reasons. This sample comprises 150,000 to 200,000 clones, about nine tenths of them detected only once. Approximately 3% of the sample belongs to the ten largest clones. This sample comprised peripheral blood, obtained on day 0 of AZD1222 vaccination. All receptors derive from an adult in good health.

The V and J genes are TRBV4-3 and TRBJ2-3; 10 bases map to TRBD2. The length of the CDR3 is 17 residues. CDR1 and CDR2 from the germline V gene are LGHNA and YSLEER. Germline trimming cut 0 bases from V and 2 bases from J; bases unmatched to any gene: 5. In DNA, the CDR3 is TGCGCCAGCAGCCAAGATGGAGCGGGGGGGATCACAGATACGCAGTATTTT. Translation gives CASSQDGAGGITDTQYF.

The genes are TRBV27 and TRBJ2-5; 7 nucleotides agree with TRBD1. The length of the CDR3 is 13 residues. Germline CDR1 reads MNHEY; CDR2 reads SMNVEV (reference sequence). After removal of 6 bases from V and 5 bases from J, the junction contained 6 bases not matched to a gene. This CDR3 reads CASSWTGRETQYF. Written as DNA, the CDR3 is TGTGCCAGCAGCTGGACAGGCCGGGAGACCCAGTACTTC.

The chain links TRBV4-1 to TRBJ2-1; D ambiguous. V was cut by 2 bases and J by 7 bases, with 3 bases left in between. Germline V gene lookup returns CDR1 MGHRA and CDR2 YSYEKL. This CDR3 region has 11 residues. The CDR3 protein is CASSQLNEQFF. In DNA form, the CDR3 reads TGCGCCAGCAGCCAACTGAATGAGCAGTTCTTC.

This chain uses TRBV5-4 with TRBJ2-5, with 9 bases identical to TRBD1. Germline trimming cut 5 bases from V and 3 bases from J; bases unmatched to any gene: 11. In germline, CDR1 is SGHNT, CDR2 YYREEE (reference sequence). The length of the CDR3 is 16 residues. CDR3 amino acids: CASSRRGTGIEETQYF. In DNA, the CDR3 is TGTGCCAGCAGTCGGAGAGGGACAGGGATTGAAGAGACCCAGTACTTC.

J is TRBJ2-2 and V is TRBV24-1; 8 nucleotides align to TRBD1. The V gene's germline CDR1 is KGHDR and CDR2 SFDVKD. V trimming: 3 bases; J trimming: 5 bases; junction bases outside the gene matches: 10. The CDR3 covers 17 residues. The CDR3 region has the DNA TGTGCCACCAGTGATCCCTCCCCAGGGGGCCGTACCGGGGAGCTGTTTTTT. Its protein product is CATSDPSPGGRTGELFF.

The rearrangement joins TRBV3-1 (or the pseudogene TRBV3-2) to TRBJ2-7; D not resolved. Germline-derived CDR1 and CDR2 are LGHDT and YNNKEL (reference sequence). Trimming left V 0 bases short and J 5 bases short, with 11 bases between. The CDR3 sequence is 14 residues long. CDR3 nucleotide sequence: TGTGCCAGCAGCCAAGATTTTAGGACGGACGAGCAGTACTTC. Its protein is CASSQDFRTDEQYF.

The chain combines TRBV5-1 with TRBJ1-2, with 7 bases that match TRBD1. The germline CDR1 and CDR2 sequences are SGHRS and YFSETQ. There are 16 residues in the CDR3. V dropped 3 bases and J dropped 0; count of bases not matched to a gene: 8. CDR3: CASSSNPGTANYGYTF. The CDR3 DNA reads as TGCGCCAGCAGCTCTAACCCCGGGACAGCTAACTATGGCTACACCTTC. The full variable domain, its missing parts supplied by reference TRBV5-1 and TRBJ1-2, is KAGVTQTPRYLIKTRGQQVTLSCSPISGHRSVSWYQQTPGQGLQFLFEYFSETQRNKGNFPGRFSGRQFSNSRSEMNVSTLELGDSALYLCASSSNPGTANYGYTFGSGTRLTVV.

The J gene is TRBJ2-7, the V gene TRBV23-1, with TRBD2 matching 12 bases. TRBV23-1 is flagged as an ORF with uncertain function. Trimming at V came to 3 bases and at J to 2 bases, leaving 8 bases not matched to a gene. The length of the CDR3 is 17 residues. The CDR3 coding sequence is TGCGCCAGCAGTCAGGCCGGGACTAGCGGGCCCCCCTACGAGCAGTACTTC. Its protein is CASSQAGTSGPPYEQYF.

The V gene is TRBV19, the J gene TRBJ2-3; D is perhaps TRBD1 (6 bases). Per germline, CDR1 LNHDA and CDR2 SQIVND (reference sequence). This CDR3 has 14 amino acids. V was cut by 4 bases and J by 6 bases, with 14 bases left in between. The CDR3 is CASSTLQGADTQYF. CDR3 sequence (DNA): TGTGCCAGTAGTACTCTACAGGGCGCGGATACGCAGTATTTT.

This clone was detected a few times. The V gene is TRBV7-2, the J gene TRBJ2-7, with 7 positions matching TRBD2. Germline lookup yields CDR1 SGHTA and CDR2 FQGNSA. Trimming cost V 3 bases and J 0 bases; bases outside gene matches: 8. The CDR3 length is 16 residues. The CDR3: CASSFLGSGNSYEQYF. For the CDR3, the DNA is TGTGCCAGCAGCTTTCTGGGAAGCGGGAACTCCTACGAGCAGTACTTC.

The gene calls are TRBV7-3 and TRBJ2-3; no clear D. Germline CDR1 reads SGHTA; CDR2 reads FQGTGA. The CDR3 is 12 amino acids. Trimming pared 4 bases from V and 6 bases from J, leaving 8 bases between. CDR3 in DNA: TGTGCCAGCAGCTCCCCCCCCGATACGCAGTATTTT. It specifies CASSSPPDTQYF.

The rearrangement joins TRBV7-3 to TRBJ2-7; TRBD2 is a possible D gene (5 bases). The V end lost 4 bases, the J end lost 4 bases, and 11 bases lay between the germline ends. Looked up from germline, CDR1 is SGHTA and CDR2 is FQGTGA. This CDR3 has 13 amino acids. The CDR3 here is CASSYGSGYEQYF. In DNA form, the CDR3 reads TGTGCCAGCAGCTACGGGTCGGGATACGAGCAGTACTTC. Together with reference TRBV7-3 and TRBJ2-7, the CDR3 gives the full variable domain: GAGVSQTPSNKVTEKGKYVELRCDPISGHTALYWYRQSLGQGPEFLIYFQGTGAADDSGLPNDRFFAVRPEGSVSTLKIQRTERGDSAVYLCASSYGSGYEQYFGPGTRLTVT.

This chain uses TRBV9 with TRBJ1-6; 11 bases line up with TRBD1. Unmatched junction bases numbered 6, after V lost 4 bases and J lost 9 bases. The germline V gene encodes CDR1 SGDLS and CDR2 YYNGEE. The CDR3 has 15 residues. In DNA, the CDR3 is TGTGCCAGCAGCTTAACGGGACAGGGGGGTTCACCCCTCCACTTT. Protein sequence: CASSLTGQGGSPLHF.

This clone was observed a few times. The chain couples TRBV19 to TRBJ1-5; the match to TRBD1 covers 8 bases. V shed 4 bases and J 1 base; nucleotides not matched to a gene: 9. Germline V CDR1 and CDR2: LNHDA, SQIVND (reference sequence). This CDR3 spans 17 amino acids. Here the CDR3 reads CASSTPRTGTSNQPQHF. The DNA for the CDR3 is TGTGCCAGTAGTACTCCACGGACAGGGACAAGCAATCAGCCCCAGCATTTT.

The chain links TRBV5-1 to TRBJ2-7; TRBD1 matches at 8 bases. Germline CDR1 SGHRS, CDR2 YFSETQ. The J segment lost 7 bases and the V segment lost 4 bases, leaving 10 bases of the junction unmatched. This CDR3 has 14 amino acids. CDR3 loop: CASSKKTGAREQYF. The CDR3 coding sequence is TGCGCCAGCAGCAAAAAGACAGGGGCAAGGGAGCAGTACTTC.

The J gene is TRBJ1-2, the V gene TRBV5-8; 8 nucleotides line up with TRBD1. The V and J ends lost 3 bases and 8 bases, in that order; junction bases with no gene match: 12. The CDR3 length is 15 residues. The germline V gene has CDR1 SGHTS and CDR2 YDEGEE. CDR3 nucleotide sequence: TGTGCCAGCAGCTGGGCCCGGACAGGGCTGTCCGGCTACACCTTC. It codes for CASSWARTGLSGYTF.

This clone was found once. The CDR3 is CASSLEGAFTTYEQYF. CDR3 coding DNA: TGTGCCAGCAGCTTGGAGGGGGCGTTTACTACCTACGAGCAGTACTTC. The J gene is TRBJ2-7, the V gene TRBV5-6; TRBD1 aligns across 7 bases. The CDR3 extends over 16 amino acids. With 0 bases clipped from V and 2 bases from J, the junction kept 8 bases outside the gene matches. Germline-derived CDR1 and CDR2 are SGHDT and YYEEEE.

The chain couples TRBV11-3 to TRBJ2-5; the D gene is possibly TRBD2 (6 bases). Germline CDR1 reads SGHNT; CDR2 reads YENEEA. V lost 5 bases and J 3 bases, leaving 16 bases between the germline ends. CDR3 length equals 15 residues. CDR3 DNA sequence: TGTGCCAGCAGCCTCGACGGGGGTCCTGAAGAGACCCAGTACTTC. Translated, it gives CASSLDGGPEETQYF. The variable domain in full, with the rest retrieved from reference TRBV11-3 and TRBJ2-5, is EAGVVQSPRYKIIEKKQPVAFWCNPISGHNTLYWYLQNLGQGPELLIRYENEEAVDDSQLPKDRFSAERLKGVDSTLKIQPAELGDSAVYLCASSLDGGPEETQYFGPGTRLLVL.

This rearrangement joins TRBV10-3 to TRBJ2-1; 12 nucleotides line up with TRBD2. The CDR3 sequence is 15 residues long. CDR1 is ENHRY, CDR2 SYGVKD, per germline. V lost 7 bases to trimming and J lost 2 bases; unmatched junction nucleotides: 3. The CDR3 region is CAIMASGGAYNEQFF. The CDR3 DNA is TGTGCCATCATGGCTAGCGGGGGGGCCTACAATGAGCAGTTCTTC.

This chain joins TRBV5-1 and TRBJ2-1, with D unclear. CDR3 length equals 13 residues. The V end was cut by 0 bases, the J end by 8 bases, with 9 bases between. The germline V gene encodes CDR1 SGHRS and CDR2 YFSETQ. CDR3 residues: CASSLGRADEQFF. The CDR3 bases are TGCGCCAGCAGCTTGGGTAGGGCGGATGAGCAGTTCTTC.

This chain links TRBV18 with TRBJ2-3, with 9 nucleotides matching TRBD2. The CDR3 has 16 residues. V trimming: 2 bases; J trimming: 0 bases; junction bases outside the gene matches: 3. Germline assignment: CDR1 KGHSH and CDR2 LQKENI. CDR3 sequence: CASSPIAGVSTDTQYF. The CDR3 coding sequence is TGTGCCAGCTCACCAATAGCGGGGGTCAGCACAGATACGCAGTATTTT.

This chain links TRBV6-5 with TRBJ2-7; no definite D call. Germline V lookup: CDR1 MNHEY, CDR2 SVGAGI. The CDR3 contains 15 residues. Trimming removed 6 bases at V and 0 bases at J, with 15 bases between. CDR3 sequence: CASRLARPSSYEQYF. The CDR3 DNA follows: TGTGCCAGCAGGCTCGCCAGGCCGAGCTCCTACGAGCAGTACTTC.

The rearrangement links TRBV19 to TRBJ1-1, with D possibly being TRBD1 (5 bases). Trimming removed 9 bases from V and 1 base from J, with 15 bases in between. The CDR3 extends over 14 amino acids. From germline, CDR1 is LNHDA and CDR2 SQIVND (reference sequence). CDR3 bases: TGTGCCAGCGTACCGGGACTGGGGAACACTGAAGCTTTCTTT. Amino acid sequence: CASVPGLGNTEAFF.

This chain links TRBV4-2 with TRBJ2-5, with 10 bases aligning to TRBD2. V dropped 0 bases and J dropped 2; count of bases not matched to a gene: 12. The CDR3 is 19 residues long. CDR1 and CDR2 (germline): LGHNA, YNFKEQ. The CDR3 DNA reads TGTGCCAGCAGCCAAGATGGGGTAGCGGGGGGCCCCAGGCAAGAGACCCAGTACTTC. It codes for CASSQDGVAGGPRQETQYF.

This chain links TRBV5-1 with TRBJ2-7; perhaps TRBD1 as D (5 bases). Trimming took 5 bases from V and 1 from J, leaving 13 bases between them. Germline V CDR1 and CDR2: SGHRS, YFSETQ. The length of the CDR3 is 14 residues. The CDR3 nucleotides are TGCGCCAGCAGTTTCGACAGCCAGTCCTACGAGCAGTACTTC. This gives the protein CASSFDSQSYEQYF. The complete variable domain, with remaining parts taken from reference TRBV5-1 and TRBJ2-7, reads KAGVTQTPRYLIKTRGQQVTLSCSPISGHRSVSWYQQTPGQGLQFLFEYFSETQRNKGNFPGRFSGRQFSNSRSEMNVSTLELGDSALYLCASSFDSQSYEQYFGPGTRLTVT.

This rearrangement joins TRBV11-3 to TRBJ2-3; D gene uncertain. The CDR3 totals 14 residues. Germline V gene lookup returns CDR1 SGHNT and CDR2 YENEEA. V was clipped by 0 bases and J by 2 bases, with 6 bases between them. As DNA, the CDR3 is TGTGCCAGCAGCTTAGAGGCAGACACAGATACGCAGTATTTT. Residues: CASSLEADTDTQYF.

The rearrangement uses TRBV6-5 and TRBJ2-1, with D possibly being TRBD2 (5 bases). The CDR3 covers 12 residues. The V gene's germline CDR1 is MNHEY and CDR2 SVGAGI. Trimming took off 5 bases at V and 7 bases at J, with 9 bases between the two ends. The CDR3 region has the DNA TGTGCCAGCAGTCCAGGAGGTAATGAGCAGTTCTTC. Protein product: CASSPGGNEQFF.

The chain employs TRBV4-1 and TRBJ1-4, with 8 bases fitting TRBD1. Per germline, CDR1 MGHRA and CDR2 YSYEKL. V dropped 6 bases and J dropped 5; count of bases not matched to a gene: 8. The CDR3 is made up of 15 amino acids. The CDR3 coding sequence is TGCGCCAGCAGTCCAGGGGGCGCGAGGAATGAAAAACTGTTTTTT. Translating it yields CASSPGGARNEKLFF.